Following are 27 T cell receptor beta chains from one sample sequenced in a study of shared clonotypes between healthy human individuals. Here immunoSEQ multiplex PCR was the method, and the copy in TCRdb shows in-frame clones only, minus some. The table has 2,500,000 or so clones, under 95% seen once. The specimen was naive CD4+ T cells from PBMCs. Subset indicated: CD45RA+ positively selected. The receptor source for this set is a man between 18 and 35 years old in good health. Some clones in this sample may be carry-over from other donors' samples.

The chain uses TRBV28 and TRBJ1-5; 7 bases are a match to TRBD1. V lost 4 bases and J lost 2; bases outside the gene matches: 8. Germline V gives CDR1 MDHEN, CDR2 SYDVKM. This CDR3 comprises 16 residues. The CDR3 spells CASSSPTGMGNQPQHF. The CDR3 nucleotides read TGTGCCAGCAGTTCCCCGACAGGGATGGGCAATCAGCCCCAGCATTTT.

The chain carries TRBV5-6 and TRBJ2-1, with a possible D match to TRBD1 (6 bases). The CDR3 spans 14 residues. Trimming removed 4 bases from V and 5 bases from J, with 13 bases in between. Germline CDR1 reads SGHDT; CDR2 reads YYEEEE. CDR3 loop: CASSARDNHNEQFF. DNA of the CDR3: TGTGCCAGCAGCGCCCGGGACAACCACAATGAGCAGTTCTTC. Complete variable domain (other parts from reference TRBV5-6 and TRBJ2-1): DAGVTQSPTHLIKTRGQQVTLRCSPKSGHDTVSWYQQALGQGPQFIFQYYEEEERQRGNFPDRFSGHQFPNYSSELNVNALLLGDSALYLCASSARDNHNEQFFGPGTRLTVL.

The CDR3 reads CASSQIRETQYF. The CDR3 DNA reads as TGTGCCAGCAGCCAGATTCGGGAAACCCAGTACTTC. The chain links TRBV14 to TRBJ2-5; possibly TRBD2 for D (5 bases). With 3 bases removed from V and 8 bases from J, the gap between germline ends came to 10 bases. CDR1 SGHDN and CDR2 FVKESK come from the germline V gene. This CDR3 is 12 amino acids long. Full variable domain (outside the CDR3, taken from reference TRBV14 and TRBJ2-5): EAGVTQFPSHSVIEKGQTVTLRCDPISGHDNLYWYRRVMGKEIKFLLHFVKESKQDESGMPNNRFLAERTGGTYSTLKVQPAELEDSGVYFCASSQIRETQYFGPGTRLLVL.

This chain uses TRBV19 with TRBJ2-3; D is unclear. This CDR3 contains 13 residues. CDR1 and CDR2 from the germline V gene are LNHDA and SQIVND (reference sequence). V was trimmed by 4 bases and J by 0 bases, leaving 5 bases between them. CDR3 sequence: CASSKLSTDTQYF. In DNA form, the CDR3 reads TGTGCCAGTAGTAAACTGAGCACAGATACGCAGTATTTT.

The chain employs TRBV28 and TRBJ2-7; D tentatively reads TRBD1 or TRBD2 (6 bases each). The V gene lost 3 bases and the J gene lost 6 bases, with 18 bases spanning the gap. CDR1 is MDHEN and CDR2 is SYDVKM in the germline V gene. The CDR3 spans 15 residues. CDR3 DNA: TGTGCCAGCAGTTTTAGTAGCGGAAAAGGGGGCGAGCAGTACTTC. Residues: CASSFSSGKGGEQYF.

The chain has TRBV9 and TRBJ2-1; D is undetermined. CDR3 size: 16 residues. Germline lookup yields CDR1 SGDLS and CDR2 YYNGEE. Trimming stripped 3 bases from V and 4 bases from J, with 17 bases between. This chain's CDR3 is CASSAQLETTYNEQFF. In DNA form, the CDR3 reads TGTGCCAGCAGCGCCCAACTCGAGACGACTTACAATGAGCAGTTCTTC. Looking up the rest from reference TRBV9 and TRBJ2-1 gives the full variable domain: DSGVTQTPKHLITATGQRVTLRCSPRSGDLSVYWYQQSLDQGLQFLIQYYNGEERAKGNILERFSAQQFPDLHSELNLSSLELGDSALYFCASSAQLETTYNEQFFGPGTRLTVL.

V and J are TRBV6-6 and TRBJ2-7; weak D call: TRBD2 (6 bases). Germline V gives CDR1 MNHNY, CDR2 SVGAGI (reference sequence). The CDR3 runs to 14 residues. V was pared by 8 bases and J by 2 bases, with 16 bases between. This CDR3 is CASAPPGVPYEQYF. In DNA, the CDR3 is TGTGCCAGCGCTCCTCCGGGGGTGCCCTACGAGCAGTACTTC.

The chain uses TRBV5-1 and TRBJ2-7; the match to TRBD2 covers 7 bases. The CDR3 is 16 amino acids. Germline CDR1 reads SGHRS; CDR2 reads YFSETQ. Unmatched junction bases numbered 15, after V lost 2 bases and J lost 7 bases. CDR3 residues: CASSLTRDGRLREQYF. The CDR3 DNA reads as TGCGCCAGCAGCTTAACCAGGGACGGGAGGTTGCGTGAGCAGTACTTC.

This chain joins TRBV5-1 and TRBJ2-7; D remains ambiguous. The CDR3 extends over 15 amino acids. The V gene lost 0 bases and the J gene lost 6 bases, with 16 bases spanning the gap. Germline V lookup: CDR1 SGHRS, CDR2 YFSETQ. CDR3 in DNA: TGCGCCAGCAGCTTGGCAGGCCCCGAATCCACCGAGCAGTACTTC. This sequence encodes CASSLAGPESTEQYF.

The chain links TRBV15 to TRBJ2-3, with D tentatively TRBD2 (5 bases). V was pared by 8 bases and J by 3 bases, with 24 bases between. This CDR3 spans 17 amino acids. Germline CDR1 reads LNHNV; CDR2 reads YYDKDF (reference sequence). The CDR3 DNA sequence: TGTGCCACCTCGACGAGAAGAGCGGCGGGCGGGACAGATACGCAGTATTTT. This encodes CATSTRRAAGGTDTQYF.

CDR3 sequence reads: CASSARQYNEQFF. The CDR3 DNA sequence: TGTGCCAGCAGCGCCCGACAGTACAATGAGCAGTTCTTC. The gene calls are TRBV9 and TRBJ2-1; a weak D match, TRBD1 (5 bases). Germline assignment: CDR1 SGDLS and CDR2 YYNGEE. The CDR3 is 13 amino acids. Trimming cost V 3 bases and J 4 bases, with 8 bases left between them.

V gene TRBV11-2 combines with J gene TRBJ2-7, with D possibly being TRBD2 (6 bases). The CDR3 spans 14 residues. Germline CDR1 is SGHAT and CDR2 is FQNNGV. CDR3 amino acids: CDLPIGQDYYEQYF. CDR3 nucleotide sequence: TGTGACTTACCTATTGGTCAGGACTACTACGAGCAGTACTTC.

This chain uses TRBV6-5 with TRBJ2-2; the match to TRBD2 covers 7 bases. The V segment lost 5 bases and the J segment 7 bases; nucleotides outside the gene matches: 7. In germline, CDR1 is MNHEY, CDR2 SVGAGI. CDR3 size: 14 residues. The CDR3 bases are TGTGCCAGCAGTGGACTAGTATTTGTCGGGGAGCTGTTTTTT. Its protein product is CASSGLVFVGELFF.

This clone was found once. The chain links TRBV4-1 to TRBJ2-3; D is perhaps TRBD2 (5 bases). This CDR3 has 14 amino acids. Trimming took off 6 bases at V and 3 bases at J, with 13 bases between the two ends. Looked up from germline, CDR1 is MGHRA and CDR2 is YSYEKL. CDR3 sequence: CASRVGERTDTQYF. CDR3 bases: TGCGCCAGCAGGGTCGGGGAGCGTACAGATACGCAGTATTTT.

The chain has TRBV10-3 and TRBJ1-2; no firm D call. This CDR3 spans 16 amino acids. Per the germline V gene, CDR1 is ENHRY and CDR2 is SYGVKD. Trimming stripped 4 bases from V and 0 bases from J, with 15 bases between. CDR3 loop: CAISVVMQTTNYGYTF. The CDR3 DNA reads TGTGCCATCAGTGTAGTAATGCAGACTACTAACTATGGCTACACCTTC.

This clone was detected only once. V is TRBV9 and J is TRBJ2-2; 7 bases agree with TRBD2. The CDR3 contains 15 residues. Losses at the gene ends were 5 bases for V and 6 bases for J; bases not matched to a gene: 10. Germline V gene data show CDR1 as SGDLS and CDR2 as YYNGEE. Written as DNA, the CDR3 is TGTGCCAGCAGTCCGTGGCGGGAGAGTCCCGGGGAGCTGTTTTTT. This gives the protein CASSPWRESPGELFF.

The chain employs TRBV15 and TRBJ2-2; 13 bases fit TRBD2. CDR3 size: 17 residues. Per the germline V gene, CDR1 is LNHNV and CDR2 is YYDKDF (reference sequence). Losses at the gene ends were 4 bases for V and 3 bases for J; bases not matched to a gene: 5. CDR3 nucleotides: TGTGCCACCAGCATTGGGACTAGCGGGACGGACACCGGGGAGCTGTTTTTT. Protein: CATSIGTSGTDTGELFF.

This sequence joins TRBV7-3 and TRBJ2-2; D gene uncertain. The CDR3 spans 12 residues. V lost 5 bases to trimming and J lost 6 bases, with 7 bases between them. Germline V lookup: CDR1 SGHTA, CDR2 FQGTGA. The CDR3, as DNA: TGTGCCAGCAGCACCGCGGCCGGGGAGCTGTTTTTT. Its protein product is CASSTAAGELFF.

V usage is TRBV7-9 and J usage is TRBJ2-3; 9 bases are shared with TRBD1. The ends lost 4 bases at V and 3 bases at J; junction bases unmatched: 5. The CDR3 covers 15 residues. Germline V gene sequence: CDR1 SEHNR, CDR2 FQNEAQ (reference sequence). The CDR3 loop reads CASSYGTGSTDTQYF. The CDR3 DNA reads TGTGCCAGCAGCTACGGGACAGGGTCTACAGATACGCAGTATTTT.

J is TRBJ2-1 and V is TRBV5-1; the match to TRBD2 covers 8 bases. Trimming took 4 bases from V and 10 from J; bases not matched to a gene: 7. Germline V gives CDR1 SGHRS, CDR2 YFSETQ. The CDR3 consists of 13 residues. The CDR3 coding sequence is TGCGCCAGCAGCACCGGGACTAGGAACGAGCAGTTCTTC. Translated, it gives CASSTGTRNEQFF.

As concerns this clone: The same CDR3 arises from other DNA sequences in this sample as well. The chain recombines TRBV30 with TRBJ1-1, with D tentatively TRBD1 (5 bases). Trimming shortened V by 3 bases and J by 2 bases, and 10 bases separated the two germline ends. Germline assignment: CDR1 GTSNPN and CDR2 SVGIG (reference sequence). The length of the CDR3 is 13 residues. The CDR3 loop reads CAWRVGTNTEAFF. CDR3 nucleotides: TGTGCCTGGAGAGTCGGGACTAACACTGAAGCTTTCTTT.

This clone has only one observation. This chain uses TRBV6-5 with TRBJ2-2, with no clear D. V gave up 6 bases and J gave up 7 bases, with 18 bases separating them. Germline loops: CDR1 MNHEY, CDR2 SVGAGI. The CDR3 consists of 15 residues. The CDR3 DNA reads as TGTGCCAGCAGCTCCGGCGGCGGCAGGAGCGGGGAGCTGTTTTTT. Translated, it gives CASSSGGGRSGELFF.

J is TRBJ2-7 and V is TRBV1; the D call in the table, TRBD1, was not verified against the DNA. TRBV1 is a known pseudogene. The CDR3 is 13 residues long. This CDR3 reads CTSSRGYPHEQYF. CDR3 nucleotide sequence: TGCACCAGCAGCCGGGGCTATCCCCATGAGCAGTACTTC.

The chain recombines TRBV6-6 with TRBJ1-1, with no clear D. The CDR3 is 11 residues long. The V and J ends lost 2 bases and 6 bases respectively, with 4 bases between them. Per the germline V gene, CDR1 is MNHNY and CDR2 is SVGAGI (reference sequence). The CDR3 DNA is TGTGCCAGCAGTTACCCCGCTGAAGCTTTCTTT. This sequence encodes CASSYPAEAFF.

This sequence joins TRBV7-6 and TRBJ2-2; D is unclear. CDR1 and CDR2 (germline): SGHVS, FNYEAQ. Trimming stripped 4 bases from V and 1 base from J, with 10 bases between. This CDR3 has 15 residues. In DNA form, the CDR3 reads TGTGCCAGCAGCTCCACCCCCGGGAACACCGGGGAGCTGTTTTTT. As protein: CASSSTPGNTGELFF.

The chain uses TRBV2 and TRBJ2-5; D perhaps matches TRBD2 (5 bases). From germline, CDR1 is SNHLY and CDR2 FYNNEI. V was trimmed by 7 bases and J by 2 bases, leaving 14 bases between them. The CDR3 is 14 residues long. CDR3 sequence reads: CASTTSPYQETQYF. CDR3 DNA: TGTGCCAGCACAACTAGTCCCTATCAAGAGACCCAGTACTTC.

V gene TRBV7-3 combines with J gene TRBJ2-1; a possible D gene is TRBD2 (6 bases). V was cut by 1 base and J by 14 bases, with 15 bases left in between. CDR1 is SGHTA, CDR2 FQGTGA, per germline. The CDR3 loop spans 13 amino acids. The CDR3 region has the DNA TGTGCCAGCAGCTTAAATAGAGGCGGGGTGGAGTTCTTC. Protein sequence: CASSLNRGGVEFF.